The TCR beta chain described here comes from a study of blood T cell repertoires in COVID-19. Across the whole study: Nucleic acid was either cDNA or gDNA, and it came from T cells, B-cell-depleted T cells, or PBMCs.

Profiled with immunoSEQ multiplex PCR; TCRdb holds only in-frame clones, not every one. Of some 150,000 clones listed, about 82% are singletons. Losses at the gene ends were 4 bases for V and 0 bases for J; bases not matched to a gene: 16. The CDR3 totals 20 residues. Germline CDR1 and CDR2: LGHNA and YNFKEQ. The chain is built from TRBV4-2 and TRBJ2-3; 10 bases are shared with TRBD2. The clonotype was recovered from a woman in her sixties with acute or convalescent COVID-19. The sequencing input was peripheral blood. The CDR3 DNA reads TGTGCCAGCAGCCGGGAGGGTCCTAGCGGGGGTAGACTTAGCACAGATACGCAGTATTTT. It is translated as CASSREGPSGGRLSTDTQYF.